These 13 T cell receptor beta chains share one sample of origin, sequenced in a study of blood T cell repertoires in COVID-19. Some clones are missing from TCRdb's copy, which holds only in-frame ones; the method was immunoSEQ multiplex PCR. The table shows about 81,000 clones, with roughly 89% occurring only once. The sample taken for sequencing was peripheral blood. The receptor set was obtained from an elderly woman with active COVID-19.

Points on this clone: A junction end diverges from the germline sequence, so it may reflect a read error. This rearrangement joins TRBV19 to TRBJ2-1, with 9 bases matching TRBD2. The CDR3 has 17 residues. Germline assignment: CDR1 LNHDA and CDR2 SQIVND (reference sequence). The CDR3 DNA reads TGTGCCAGTAGCCCACCCCGACTAGCGGCCTCCCACAATGAGCAGTTCTTC. It codes for CASSPPRLAASHNEQFF.

This clone showed up just a few times. The V and J genes are TRBV19 and TRBJ2-1; 9 bases align to TRBD1. The germline gives CDR1 LNHDA, CDR2 SQIVND (reference sequence). V lost 6 bases, J lost 1 base, and 4 bases stayed unmatched. CDR3 length: 15 residues. The CDR3 coding sequence is TGTGCCAGTAGATCCGGGACAGGGTCCTACAATGAGCAGTTCTTC. It specifies CASRSGTGSYNEQFF.

The chain is built from TRBV24-1 and TRBJ2-1; 10 nucleotides match TRBD1. The V gene end was trimmed by 3 bases and the J gene end by 5 bases; junction bases not matched to a gene: 6. The CDR3 runs 16 residues. Germline loops: CDR1 KGHDR, CDR2 SFDVKD. Here the CDR3 reads CATSDPGQGTHNEQFF. The CDR3 DNA sequence: TGTGCCACCAGTGATCCGGGACAGGGGACCCACAATGAGCAGTTCTTC.

The V and J genes are TRBV29-1 and TRBJ1-4, with D possibly being TRBD1 (6 bases). V shed 3 bases and J shed 5 bases, with 13 bases lying between them. Germline V gene data show CDR1 as SQVTM and CDR2 as ANQGSEA. The CDR3 has 14 residues. CDR3 in DNA: TGCAGCGTTGAGGGGGCAGGAGTGAATGAAAAACTGTTTTTT. Protein product: CSVEGAGVNEKLFF.

The rearrangement uses TRBV7-9 and TRBJ2-7, with TRBD2 matching 8 bases. This CDR3 contains 13 residues. V dropped 7 bases and J dropped 4; count of bases not matched to a gene: 6. From germline, CDR1 is SEHNR and CDR2 FQNEAQ (reference sequence). CDR3 loop: CASKASGRYEQYF. The DNA for the CDR3 is TGTGCCAGCAAGGCTAGCGGGCGTTACGAGCAGTACTTC. Full variable domain (remainder filled in from reference TRBV7-9 and TRBJ2-7): DTGVSQNPRHKITKRGQNVTFRCDPISEHNRLYWYRQTLGQGPEFLTYFQNEAQLEKSRLLSDRFSAERPKGSFSTLEIQRTEQGDSAMYLCASKASGRYEQYFGPGTRLTVT.

This chain uses TRBV5-1 with TRBJ2-5, with 13 bases fitting TRBD2. The length of the CDR3 is 16 residues. CDR1 and CDR2 (germline): SGHRS, YFSETQ. J was trimmed by 0 bases and V by 5 bases; bases with no gene match: 4. The CDR3 sequence: CASRTGTSGNQETQYF. The CDR3 DNA follows: TGCGCCAGCAGGACCGGGACTAGCGGGAACCAAGAGACCCAGTACTTC. Full variable domain (outside the CDR3, taken from reference TRBV5-1 and TRBJ2-5): KAGVTQTPRYLIKTRGQQVTLSCSPISGHRSVSWYQQTPGQGLQFLFEYFSETQRNKGNFPGRFSGRQFSNSRSEMNVSTLELGDSALYLCASRTGTSGNQETQYFGPGTRLLVL.

V usage is TRBV12-3 or TRBV12-4 and J usage is TRBJ2-7, with 9 bases identical to TRBD1. Germline trimming cut 4 bases from V and 5 bases from J; bases unmatched to any gene: 3. There are 13 residues in the CDR3. The CDR3 loop reads CASSWTGAHEQYF. The CDR3 DNA sequence: TGTGCCAGCAGTTGGACAGGGGCCCACGAGCAGTACTTC.

This rearrangement joins TRBV10-3 to TRBJ2-7, with 8 bases aligning to TRBD2. Germline lookup yields CDR1 ENHRY and CDR2 SYGVKD. The CDR3 length is 15 residues. V gave up 2 bases and J gave up 2 bases; unmatched junction bases: 5. The CDR3: CAISEGLAGAYEQYF. For the CDR3, the DNA is TGTGCCATCAGTGAGGGACTAGCAGGGGCCTACGAGCAGTACTTC.

This chain connects TRBV6-6 to TRBJ2-1; 7 nucleotides match TRBD1. The length of the CDR3 is 16 residues. Germline assignment: CDR1 MNHNY and CDR2 SVGAGI (reference sequence). The V and J ends lost 6 bases and 2 bases, in that order; junction bases with no gene match: 10. The CDR3 spells CASSPPGTAPYNEQFF. CDR3 coding DNA: TGTGCCAGCAGCCCCCCTGGGACAGCTCCCTACAATGAGCAGTTCTTC.

The V call is TRBV5-1, the J call TRBJ2-7; 7 bases match TRBD2. Germline-derived CDR1 and CDR2 are SGHRS and YFSETQ. This CDR3 has 15 amino acids. V was pared by 1 base and J by 5 bases, with 9 bases of the junction left unmatched. DNA for the CDR3: TGCGCCAGCAGCTTGTTGGCGGGAGCTGGCCACGAGCAGTACTTC. Translation gives CASSLLAGAGHEQYF.

The rearrangement links TRBV4-1 to TRBJ1-4; D is uncertain. The CDR3 has 13 residues. Germline loops: CDR1 MGHRA, CDR2 YSYEKL. V shed 0 bases and J shed 7 bases, with 6 bases lying between them. CDR3 sequence: CASSQDRGEKLFF. DNA of the CDR3: TGCGCCAGCAGCCAAGATAGAGGTGAAAAACTGTTTTTT.

The chain links TRBV27 to TRBJ1-1; the match to TRBD1 covers 12 bases. Germline V gene lookup returns CDR1 MNHEY and CDR2 SMNVEV (reference sequence). The CDR3 is 18 residues long. After removal of 5 bases from V and 3 bases from J, the junction contained 13 bases not matched to a gene. The DNA of the CDR3 is TGTGCCAGCAGTCTACGCCGGGACAGGGGGCTAGGGCACACTGAAGCTTTCTTT. Translated: CASSLRRDRGLGHTEAFF.

This clone was seen a single time. The chain has TRBV29-1 and TRBJ1-2, with 11 bases matching TRBD1. In germline, CDR1 is SQVTM, CDR2 ANQGSEA. The ends lost 3 bases at V and 4 bases at J; junction bases unmatched: 4. CDR3 length equals 14 residues. The CDR3 DNA follows: TGCAGCGTTGAGTTCGGGACAGGGGGCTATGGCTACACCTTC. It codes for CSVEFGTGGYGYTF.